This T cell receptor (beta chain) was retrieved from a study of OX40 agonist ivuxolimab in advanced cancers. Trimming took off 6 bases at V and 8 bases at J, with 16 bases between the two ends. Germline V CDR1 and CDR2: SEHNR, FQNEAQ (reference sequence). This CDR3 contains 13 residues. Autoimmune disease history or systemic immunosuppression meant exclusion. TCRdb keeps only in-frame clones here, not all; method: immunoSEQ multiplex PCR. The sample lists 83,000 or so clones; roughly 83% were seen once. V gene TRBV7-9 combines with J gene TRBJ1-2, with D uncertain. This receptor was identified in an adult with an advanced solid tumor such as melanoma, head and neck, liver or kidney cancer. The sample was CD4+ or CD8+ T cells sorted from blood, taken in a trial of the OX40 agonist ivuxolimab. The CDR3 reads CASSQTLMNGYTF. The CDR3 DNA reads TGTGCCAGCAGTCAGACGTTAATGAACGGCTACACCTTC.